This T cell receptor (beta chain) was sequenced for a study of blood T cell repertoires in COVID-19. Trimming cost V 5 bases and J 5 bases; bases outside gene matches: 11. Germline lookup yields CDR1 LNHDA and CDR2 SQIVND (reference sequence). The CDR3 contains 15 residues. Measured with immunoSEQ multiplex PCR; TCRdb has only the in-frame clones, and not every one. The sample holds roughly 180,000 clones; roughly 80% are singletons and the top ten take approximately 5.6%. The sequence was obtained from a woman between 35 and 50 years old with acute COVID-19. This chain connects TRBV19 to TRBJ1-2; 7 bases fit TRBD1. Sequences were obtained from PBMCs or T cells enriched from blood (not recorded which). CDR3 coding DNA: TGTGCCAGTAGTGCAAGCCGGGACAGCGTTTATGGCTACACCTTC. Encoded protein: CASSASRDSVYGYTF.